A selection of T cell receptor beta chains follows, all from one sample in a study of cytotoxic CD8 clonotypes in ibrutinib-treated CLL. Here immunoSEQ multiplex PCR was the method, and the copy in TCRdb shows in-frame clones only, minus some. The sample gives more than 35,000 clones, about 70% of which show up once; over 15% is in the top ten. This material consisted of PBMCs, taken at disease progression, from a patient treated with ibrutinib. The receptors here all came from a human donor with chronic lymphocytic leukemia. Each CDR3 is given with its conserved first and last residue. Fields, in order: V gene, J gene, D gene, clone size, CDR3 DNA, CDR3 protein. The D gene is left open where the match is weak. The size entry is marked missing in some rows and otherwise reads once, few, many or a size class.

TRBV29-1	TRBJ2-2	.	.	TGCAGCGTGCTCCCTAGGGGGAACACCGGGGAGCTGTTTTTT	CSVLPRGNTGELFF
TRBV27	TRBJ2-5	TRBD2	few	TGTGCCAGCAGTGAATTGGCCGGGGGGGAGACCCAGTACTTC	CASSELAGGETQYF
TRBV7-9	TRBJ1-1	.	.	TGTGCCAGCAGCTTAGGAGGGACAAACAAAGCTTTCTTT	CASSLGGTNKAFF
TRBV9	TRBJ1-1	.	.	TGTGCCAGCAGTAATGACCCGTGGGGGAACACTGAAGCTTTCTTT	CASSNDPWGNTEAFF
TRBV29-1	TRBJ1-2	.	many	TGCAGCGTCCTCCTAAGCAGAGGCGATCACACCTTC	CSVLLSRGDHTF
TRBV2	TRBJ1-5	TRBD1	.	TGTGCCAGCAGGGGAGACAGGGAGGAGGGTCAGCCCCAGCATTTT	CASRGDREEGQPQHF
TRBV2	TRBJ2-7	.	once	TGTGCCAGCAGTGAACGACCCTACGAGCAGTACTTC	CASSERPYEQYF
TRBV4-2	TRBJ1-1	.	.	TGTGCCAGCAGCCAAGGGGGCTCTGAAGCTTTCTTT	CASSQGGSEAFF
TRBV4-2	TRBJ2-2	.	.	TGTGCCAGCAGCTTTGGGATTACGAACACCGGGGAGCTGTTTTTT	CASSFGITNTGELFF
TRBV5-1	TRBJ2-7	.	.	TGCGCCAGCAGCGTCGCAGGGGCTGACGAGCAGTACTTC	CASSVAGADEQYF
TRBV2	TRBJ1-5	.	.	TGTGCCACCGGACAGTATAGCAATCAGCCCCAGCATTTT	CATGQYSNQPQHF